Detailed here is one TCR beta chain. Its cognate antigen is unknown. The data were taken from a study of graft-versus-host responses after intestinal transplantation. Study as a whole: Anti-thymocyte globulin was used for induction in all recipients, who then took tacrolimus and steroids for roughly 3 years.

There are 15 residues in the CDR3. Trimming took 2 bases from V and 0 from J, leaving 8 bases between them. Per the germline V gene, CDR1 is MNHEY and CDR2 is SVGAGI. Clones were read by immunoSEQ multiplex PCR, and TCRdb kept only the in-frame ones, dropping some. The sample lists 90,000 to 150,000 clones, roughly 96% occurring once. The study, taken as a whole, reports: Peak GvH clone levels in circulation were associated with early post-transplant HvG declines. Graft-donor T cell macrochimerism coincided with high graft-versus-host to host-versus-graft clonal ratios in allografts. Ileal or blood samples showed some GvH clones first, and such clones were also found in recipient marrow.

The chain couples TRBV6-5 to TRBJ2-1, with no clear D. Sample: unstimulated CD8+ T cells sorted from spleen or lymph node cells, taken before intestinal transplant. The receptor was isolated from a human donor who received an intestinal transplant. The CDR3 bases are TGTGCCAGCAGTTACGGTGGCGGCTCCTACAATGAGCAGTTCTTC. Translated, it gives CASSYGGGSYNEQFF.